The rows below give T cell receptor beta chains drawn from one sample of a study of shared clonotypes between healthy human individuals. Profiled with immunoSEQ multiplex PCR; TCRdb holds only in-frame clones, not every one. The sample includes roughly 500,000 clones, 65% to 85% of them seen just once. The sequenced material came from PBMCs. All receptors derive from a woman in her forties in good health. Some clones in this sample may be carry-over from other donors' samples. The CDR3 runs from the conserved cysteine through the conserved F or W. D genes are given only for firm matches. Clone size is given for some rows only: seen once, a few or many times, or a class if the clone is expanded.

TRBD1	TRBJ1-4	once	TRBV5-1	TGCGCCAGCAGCCCTCAGGGGGCTGTAAATGAAAAACTGTTTTTT	CASSPQGAVNEKLFF
.	TRBJ1-2	.	TRBV2	TGTGCCAGCAGTGAAGGGACAATAGGGCGCTATGGCTACACCTTC	CASSEGTIGRYGYTF
TRBD1	TRBJ2-2	.	TRBV7-9	TGTGCCAGCAGCTTAGGTTCGAGACAGGGAAACACCGGGGAGCTGTTTTTT	CASSLGSRQGNTGELFF
TRBD2	TRBJ2-7	.	TRBV11-2	TGTGCCAGCAGCTCAACGGGACTAGCGGTCTCCAGGTACGAGCAGTACTTC	CASSSTGLAVSRYEQYF
TRBD1	TRBJ1-1	once	TRBV28	TGTGCCAGCGGATATCCGGGACAGGGAGATGTCACTGAAGCTTTCTTT	CASGYPGQGDVTEAFF
.	TRBJ2-7	.	TRBV4-2	TGTGCCAGCAGCCAAGAGCGCTACTACGAGCAGTACTTC	CASSQERYYEQYF
.	TRBJ1-2	.	TRBV18	TGTGCCAGCTCACCAACGGGGGCGAGCTATGGCTACACCTTC	CASSPTGASYGYTF
TRBD1	TRBJ2-2	.	TRBV7-9	TGTGCCAGCAGCGCGCAGACAGGGTTGCTCGGGGAGCTGTTTTTT	CASSAQTGLLGELFF
.	TRBJ1-2	.	TRBV7-2	TGTGCCAGCAGCTTAAGGGGAGACGATGGCTACACCTTC	CASSLRGDDGYTF
.	TRBJ2-1	once	TRBV29-1	TGCAGCGTTGAAAGCTCCTACAATGAGCAGTTCTTC	CSVESSYNEQFF
.	TRBJ2-3	.	TRBV5-6	TGTGCCAGCAGCTTGTTGGTTAGGCAGGGACGTGCAGATACGCAGTATTTT	CASSLLVRQGRADTQYF
TRBD1	TRBJ2-1	.	TRBV27	TGTGCCAGCAGTTTATTGGGACAGGGCCTGAATGAGCAGTTCTTC	CASSLLGQGLNEQFF
TRBD2	TRBJ2-2	.	TRBV6-1	TGTGCCAGCAGAAAAATAGCGGGTGACACCGGGGAGCTGTTTTTT	CASRKIAGDTGELFF
.	TRBJ2-3	.	TRBV27	TGTGCCAGCAGTTTTGTGGGGGGCAGGGTGTATTTT	CASSFVGGRVYF
TRBD1	TRBJ2-4	few	TRBV29-1	TGCAGCGTTGGGGTGGATCAGGGACAGGGTATTCAGTACTTC	CSVGVDQGQGIQYF
TRBD2	TRBJ2-7	.	TRBV4-1	TGCGCCAGCAGCCAATTTTGGGGGAGGGAGGCCTACGAGCAGTACTTC	CASSQFWGREAYEQYF
.	TRBJ1-4	.	TRBV6-5	TGTGCCAGCAGCAGGGGTTCGGCTAATGAAAAACTGTTTTTT	CASSRGSANEKLFF
.	TRBJ2-7	few	TRBV28	TGTGCCAGCAGTTCCACAGAATACGAGCAGTACTTC	CASSSTEYEQYF
TRBD2	TRBJ2-7	.	TRBV5-1	TGCGCCAGCAGCTTCGGACTAGCGGGAGCCTACGAGCAGTACTTC	CASSFGLAGAYEQYF
TRBD1	TRBJ1-2	once	TRBV28	TGTGCCAGCAGTTTAAGTTGGGACAGGGATGGCTACACCTTC	CASSLSWDRDGYTF
TRBD2	TRBJ2-1	.	TRBV5-1	TGCGCCAGCAGCTTGGCGGGAGGGACCCGCAATGAGCAGTTCTTC	CASSLAGGTRNEQFF
.	TRBJ2-1	.	TRBV9	TGTGCCAGCAGCGTAGAGGTAGAACCCAATGAGCAGTTCTTC	CASSVEVEPNEQFF
.	TRBJ2-7	.	TRBV5-1	TGCGCCAGCAGCTTGGGCCGCGGCGGGGGCTCTTCCTACGAGCAGTACTTC	CASSLGRGGGSSYEQYF
TRBD1	TRBJ2-7	.	TRBV4-1	TGCGCCAGCAGCCACCGGGACAGGCCCTCCTACGAGCAGTACTTC	CASSHRDRPSYEQYF
.	TRBJ2-5	.	TRBV9	TGTGCCAGCAGCTCCAGCGGCGCGGAGACCCAGTACTTC	CASSSSGAETQYF
TRBD2	TRBJ2-7	many	TRBV9	TGTGCCAGCAGCGTCGGAGCGGGGACCTACGAGCAGTACTTC	CASSVGAGTYEQYF
.	TRBJ1-4	.	TRBV4-1	TGCGCCAGCAGCCAAGTGGGACTGAGTAATGAAAAACTGTTTTTT	CASSQVGLSNEKLFF
.	TRBJ2-4	.	TRBV7-7	TGTGCTAGCAGCCTTACAGGGTCTGGGATTCAGTACTTC	CASSLTGSGIQYF
.	TRBJ2-2	.	TRBV25-1	TGTGCCAGCAGTGTGACGGGAGCGGGCACCGGGGAGCTGTTTTTT	CASSVTGAGTGELFF
TRBD1	TRBJ1-1	.	TRBV6-6	TGTGCCAGCAGTTCGGGACAGGGCCCTTTCTTT	CASSSGQGPFF
TRBD2	TRBJ2-4	.	TRBV28	TGTGCCAGCAGTCCGTGGACTAGCGGGGGGAAAAACATTCAGTACTTC	CASSPWTSGGKNIQYF
.	TRBJ2-5	.	TRBV6-9	TGTGCCAGCAGTTATCCCCGCCGAGCCGGGGGCCAAGAGACCCAGTACTTC	CASSYPRRAGGQETQYF
.	TRBJ1-1	.	TRBV9	TGTGCCAGCAGCGTAGGAACCGTGGACAGTAATGAAGCTTTCTTT	CASSVGTVDSNEAFF
TRBD2	TRBJ2-1	.	TRBV5-4	TGTGCCAGCAGCTTGGCACTAGCGGGCCTTTCCTACAATGAGCAGTTCTTC	CASSLALAGLSYNEQFF
TRBD1	TRBJ2-5	many	TRBV5-4	TGTGCCAGCAGGAGATCGACAGGGGAAGAGACCCAGTACTTC	CASRRSTGEETQYF
TRBD1	TRBJ1-4	.	TRBV27	TGTGCCAGCAGTGGGGACAGGGGACACACGGGTAATGAAAAACTGTTTTTT	CASSGDRGHTGNEKLFF
.	TRBJ2-7	.	TRBV4-1	TGCGCCAGCAGCCAAGAACCCCCGGTGGTAGGCGGAGAGCAGTACTTC	CASSQEPPVVGGEQYF
.	TRBJ2-1	.	TRBV27	TGTGCCAGCAGTTTTCGGGGGAGCTTCTCCTACAATGAGCAGTTCTTC	CASSFRGSFSYNEQFF
.	TRBJ1-5	.	TRBV7-9	TGTGCCAGCACTCCCCGATCTTTATACTGTCGGCCCCAGCATTTT	CASTPRSLYCRPQHF
.	TRBJ1-2	.	TRBV10-2	TGCGCCAGCAGTGAGCCGCTCCGAGGGTCCAATGACTATGGCTACACCTTC	CASSEPLRGSNDYGYTF
.	TRBJ1-2	.	TRBV29-1	TGCAGCGTTGTGGGGCCAGTGAACAGTGGCTACACCTTC	CSVVGPVNSGYTF
.	TRBJ2-7	.	TRBV6-5	TGTGCCATCAGTGATGGCATCTACGAGCAGTACTTC	CAISDGIYEQYF
.	TRBJ1-2	once	TRBV7-9	TGTGCCAGCAGCTTAAACCACCTTGGCTACACCTTC	CASSLNHLGYTF
TRBD2	TRBJ2-7	.	TRBV9	TGTGCCAGCAGCGTAGGACCCGGGGGGGCAGAGGACGAGCAGTACTTC	CASSVGPGGAEDEQYF
TRBD2	TRBJ2-5	.	TRBV2	TGTGCCAGCAGTGAAGCGGGAGGGCCATTTGGGGAGACCCAGTACTTC	CASSEAGGPFGETQYF
.	TRBJ2-5	many	TRBV10-1	TGCGCCAGCAGCGAGGGGGAGACCCAGTACTTC	CASSEGETQYF
TRBD1	TRBJ2-3	once	TRBV7-9	TGTGCCAGCGCCCCCGGGGACAGGGGCCGCACAGATACGCAGTATTTT	CASAPGDRGRTDTQYF
TRBD1	TRBJ1-2	.	TRBV29-1	TGCAGCGCCGCCCCCCCACAGGGGGATGGCTATGGCTACACCTTC	CSAAPPQGDGYGYTF
.	TRBJ1-1	.	TRBV28	TGTGCCAGCAGTTTCGGGACGAACACTGAAGCTTTCTTT	CASSFGTNTEAFF
.	TRBJ2-3	.	TRBV9	TGTGCCAGCAGCGTAAGGGGACAAAGCACAGATACGCAGTATTTT	CASSVRGQSTDTQYF
.	TRBJ2-1	few	TRBV6-5	TGTGCCAGCAGTTACAGGCGGGTGGATGAGCAGTTCTTC	CASSYRRVDEQFF
.	TRBJ2-7	.	TRBV25-1	TGTGCCAGCAGTGAAGGCCAGGAACGGCCCTACGAGCAGTACTTC	CASSEGQERPYEQYF